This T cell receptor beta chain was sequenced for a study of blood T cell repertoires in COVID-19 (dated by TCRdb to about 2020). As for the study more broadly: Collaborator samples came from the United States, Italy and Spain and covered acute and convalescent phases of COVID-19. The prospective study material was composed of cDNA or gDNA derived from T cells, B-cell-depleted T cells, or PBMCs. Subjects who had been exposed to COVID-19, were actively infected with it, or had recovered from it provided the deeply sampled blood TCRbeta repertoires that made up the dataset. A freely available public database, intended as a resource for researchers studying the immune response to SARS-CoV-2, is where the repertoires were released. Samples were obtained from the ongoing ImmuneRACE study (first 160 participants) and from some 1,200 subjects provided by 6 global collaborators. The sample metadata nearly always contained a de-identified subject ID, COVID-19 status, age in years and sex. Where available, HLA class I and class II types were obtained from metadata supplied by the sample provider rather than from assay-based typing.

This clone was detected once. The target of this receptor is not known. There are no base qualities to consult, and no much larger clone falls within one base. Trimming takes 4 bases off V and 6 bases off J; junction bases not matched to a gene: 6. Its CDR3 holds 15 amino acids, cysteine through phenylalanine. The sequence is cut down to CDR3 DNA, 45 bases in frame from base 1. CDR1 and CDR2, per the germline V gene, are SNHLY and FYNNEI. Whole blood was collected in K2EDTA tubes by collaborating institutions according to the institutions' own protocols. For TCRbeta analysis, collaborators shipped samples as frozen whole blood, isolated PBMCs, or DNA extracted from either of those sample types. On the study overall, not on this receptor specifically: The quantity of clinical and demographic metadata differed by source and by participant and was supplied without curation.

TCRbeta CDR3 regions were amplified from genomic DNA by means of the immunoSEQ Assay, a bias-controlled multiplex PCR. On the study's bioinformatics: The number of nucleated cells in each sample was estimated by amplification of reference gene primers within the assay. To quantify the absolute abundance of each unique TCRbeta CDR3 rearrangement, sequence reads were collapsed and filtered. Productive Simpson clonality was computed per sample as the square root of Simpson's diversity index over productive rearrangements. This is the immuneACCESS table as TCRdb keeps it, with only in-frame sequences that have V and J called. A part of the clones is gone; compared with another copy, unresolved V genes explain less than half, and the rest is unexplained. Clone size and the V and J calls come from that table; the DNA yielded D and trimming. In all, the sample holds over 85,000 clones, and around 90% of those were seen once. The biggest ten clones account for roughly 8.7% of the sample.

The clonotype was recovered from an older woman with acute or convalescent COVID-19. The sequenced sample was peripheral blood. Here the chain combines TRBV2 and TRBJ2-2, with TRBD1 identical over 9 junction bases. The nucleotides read TGTGCCAGCAGTGCGTACAGGGGGCCTGCCGGGGAGCTGTTTTTT. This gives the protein CASSAYRGPAGELFF. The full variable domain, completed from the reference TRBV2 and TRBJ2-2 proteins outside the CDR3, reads EPEVTQTPSHQVTQMGQEVILRCVPISNHLYFYWYRQILGQKVEFLVSFYNNEISEKSEIFDDQFSVERPDGSNFTLKIRSTKLEDSAMYFCASSAYRGPAGELFFGEGSRLTVL.